What follows are 27 T cell receptor beta chains derived from one specimen sequenced in a study of blood T cell repertoires in COVID-19. Sequencing used immunoSEQ multiplex PCR; TCRdb keeps in-frame clones, though not all of them. The sample lists approximately 70,000 clones; roughly four fifths were seen once. Source material: peripheral blood. These receptors were taken from a woman aged 55-70 years with acute or convalescent COVID-19.

The chain combines TRBV5-4 with TRBJ2-5; 7 nucleotides agree with TRBD2. This CDR3 has 15 amino acids. CDR1 is SGHNT and CDR2 is YYREEE in the germline V gene (reference sequence). J gave up 2 bases and V 4 bases, and 8 bases lay outside the gene matches. CDR3 protein: CASSRLAGEQETQYF. The CDR3, as DNA: TGTGCCAGCAGCCGCCTGGCGGGGGAACAAGAGACCCAGTACTTC.

The chain has TRBV2 and TRBJ1-2; D not resolved. This CDR3 spans 12 amino acids. The germline V gene encodes CDR1 SNHLY and CDR2 FYNNEI. Trimming stripped 6 bases from V and 4 bases from J, with 9 bases between. CDR3 coding DNA: TGTGCCAGCAGCAGACTTTCCTATGGCTACACCTTC. Its translation is CASSRLSYGYTF.

The V call is TRBV11-3, the J call TRBJ2-3; 10 positions agree with TRBD2. Germline CDR1 and CDR2: SGHNT and YENEEA. This CDR3 contains 16 residues. V trimming: 2 bases; J trimming: 1 base; junction bases outside the gene matches: 3. CDR3 sequence reads: CASSLTSGVGTDTQYF. The DNA of the CDR3 is TGTGCCAGCAGCTTAACTAGCGGGGTCGGCACAGATACGCAGTATTTT. The variable domain in full, with the rest retrieved from reference TRBV11-3 and TRBJ2-3, is EAGVVQSPRYKIIEKKQPVAFWCNPISGHNTLYWYLQNLGQGPELLIRYENEEAVDDSQLPKDRFSAERLKGVDSTLKIQPAELGDSAVYLCASSLTSGVGTDTQYFGPGTRLTVL.

The chain recombines TRBV7-9 with TRBJ1-1; D is perhaps TRBD1 (6 bases). This CDR3 contains 16 residues. Germline V gene data show CDR1 as SEHNR and CDR2 as FQNEAQ (reference sequence). V was pared by 5 bases and J by 2 bases, with 18 bases between. This chain's CDR3 is CASSPPRDIINTEAFF. The CDR3 nucleotides read TGTGCCAGCAGCCCACCGAGGGACATAATAAACACTGAAGCTTTCTTT.

This clone has a handful of counts. The gene calls are TRBV6-5 and TRBJ2-5; D possibly corresponds to TRBD2 (5 bases). The V and J ends lost 3 bases and 5 bases respectively, with 13 bases between them. The CDR3 covers 14 residues. Per the germline V gene, CDR1 is MNHEY and CDR2 is SVGAGI. The CDR3 DNA is TGTGCCAGCAGTTATCGAGGGAGCTCGGAGACCCAGTACTTC. Its translation: CASSYRGSSETQYF.

The CDR3 sequence is CASTRQGSNQPQHF. The CDR3 region has the DNA TGTGCCAGTACCCGACAGGGTAGCAATCAGCCCCAGCATTTT. The gene calls are TRBV19 and TRBJ1-5, with 7 bases identical to TRBD1. From germline, CDR1 is LNHDA and CDR2 SQIVND (reference sequence). The CDR3 runs 14 residues. The V segment lost 7 bases and the J segment 0 bases; nucleotides outside the gene matches: 3.

The chain employs TRBV9 and TRBJ1-2, with 9 bases identical to TRBD1. The CDR3 runs 15 residues. V trimming: 3 bases; J trimming: 1 base; junction bases outside the gene matches: 4. Germline CDR1 and CDR2: SGDLS and YYNGEE. As DNA, the CDR3 is TGTGCCAGCAGCGCGACAGGGGGGGTTAACTATGGCTACACCTTC. This codes for CASSATGGVNYGYTF.

The sample holds a few counts of this clone. This chain links TRBV4-2 with TRBJ2-5, with 13 bases matching TRBD2. V lost 1 base to trimming and J lost 3 bases; unmatched junction nucleotides: 11. The V gene's germline CDR1 is LGHNA and CDR2 YNFKEQ. This CDR3 has 19 amino acids. The CDR3 loop reads CASSQVGGTSGVEEETQYF. CDR3 DNA: TGTGCCAGCAGCCAAGTAGGAGGGACTAGCGGGGTGGAAGAAGAGACCCAGTACTTC.

This sequence joins TRBV3-1 (or the pseudogene TRBV3-2) and TRBJ1-1; the D gene is possibly TRBD1 (5 bases). The CDR3 is made up of 14 amino acids. The germline V gene has CDR1 LGHDT and CDR2 YNNKEL (reference sequence). The ends were cut back, 4 bases at V and 0 bases at J, with 9 bases in the middle. The chain's CDR3 is CASSPGLMNTEAFF. The CDR3 DNA sequence: TGTGCCAGCAGCCCGGGACTCATGAACACTGAAGCTTTCTTT.

The rearrangement links TRBV6-6 to TRBJ2-3, with D possibly being TRBD2 (6 bases). The germline gives CDR1 MNHNY, CDR2 SVGAGI (reference sequence). V was clipped by 7 bases and J by 4 bases, with 18 bases between them. The CDR3 has 15 amino acids. Here the CDR3 reads CASTPSVPLSDTQYF. CDR3 coding DNA: TGTGCCAGCACCCCTAGCGTTCCTCTTTCAGATACGCAGTATTTT.

The chain is built from TRBV5-1 and TRBJ2-7, with TRBD1 as a possible D gene (5 bases). Germline CDR1 SGHRS, CDR2 YFSETQ. The CDR3 is 14 residues long. Between the trimmed V and J ends, which lost 0 bases and 6 bases, there was a span of 13 bases. CDR3 protein: CASSLGELGREQYF. As DNA, the CDR3 is TGCGCCAGCAGCTTGGGTGAATTGGGGCGCGAGCAGTACTTC.

The chain carries TRBV5-1 and TRBJ2-1; D is unclear. V gave up 5 bases and J gave up 0 bases, with 12 bases separating them. Germline V gene lookup returns CDR1 SGHRS and CDR2 YFSETQ. The CDR3 spans 15 residues. The CDR3 region has the DNA TGCGCCAGCAGGCCCCTAGAGCTCTCCTACAATGAGCAGTTCTTC. It codes for CASRPLELSYNEQFF.

This clone is medium-sized in the sample. The chain links TRBV19 to TRBJ1-3; no definite D call. Germline CDR1 LNHDA, CDR2 SQIVND (reference sequence). V lost 7 bases to trimming and J lost 0 bases, with 4 bases between them. This CDR3 region has 12 residues. The CDR3, as DNA: TGTGCCAGTACCAGCTCTGGAAACACCATATATTTT. Its translation: CASTSSGNTIYF.

This clone has a handful of counts. The rearrangement joins TRBV27 to TRBJ1-6; D might be TRBD1 (5 bases). This CDR3 has 15 amino acids. Looked up from germline, CDR1 is MNHEY and CDR2 is SMNVEV (reference sequence). V was clipped by 6 bases and J by 3 bases, with 12 bases between them. CDR3 bases: TGTGCCAGCAGCGTCAGGGCCAACTATAATTCACCCCTCCACTTT. Its translation is CASSVRANYNSPLHF.

The chain uses TRBV24-1 and TRBJ2-1; possible D gene TRBD1, 6 bases. Germline assignment: CDR1 KGHDR and CDR2 SFDVKD. CDR3 size: 17 residues. V was pared by 4 bases and J by 0 bases, with 15 bases between. The CDR3 coding sequence is TGTGCCACCAGTGACCCCGGACAGACAGGCTCCTACAATGAGCAGTTCTTC. This translates into CATSDPGQTGSYNEQFF.

The V gene is TRBV3-1 (or the pseudogene TRBV3-2), the J gene TRBJ2-7, with 7 bases identical to TRBD1. Germline V gene data show CDR1 as LGHDT and CDR2 as YNNKEL (reference sequence). This CDR3 has 14 residues. Germline trimming cut 2 bases from V and 2 bases from J; bases unmatched to any gene: 3. DNA for the CDR3: TGTGCCAGCAGCCAATATGGACAGGCCTACGAGCAGTACTTC. Amino acids: CASSQYGQAYEQYF.

The rearrangement joins TRBV18 to TRBJ1-2; tentative D call: TRBD1 (5 bases). CDR3 length equals 15 residues. Trimming took off 2 bases at V and 3 bases at J, with 13 bases between the two ends. CDR1 is KGHSH and CDR2 is LQKENI in the germline V gene. The CDR3 bases are TGTGCCAGCTCACCAAACGGAGCGGGGCACTATGGCTACACCTTC. This gives the protein CASSPNGAGHYGYTF. Filled out from reference TRBV18 and TRBJ1-2, the complete variable domain reads NAGVMQNPRHLVRRRGQEARLRCSPMKGHSHVYWYRQLPEEGLKFMVYLQKENIIDESGMPKERFSAEFPKEGPSILRIQQVVRGDSAAYFCASSPNGAGHYGYTFGSGTRLTVV.

The J gene is TRBJ1-1, the V gene TRBV19, with 8 bases that match TRBD1. The CDR3 sequence is 13 residues long. Germline V gene data show CDR1 as LNHDA and CDR2 as SQIVND (reference sequence). V shed 5 bases, J shed 7 bases, and the junction held 6 bases outside the gene matches. CDR3 nucleotide sequence: TGTGCCAGTAGTTTACAGGGGGGGTATGAAGCTTTCTTT. Its protein is CASSLQGGYEAFF.

V gene TRBV2 combines with J gene TRBJ1-1; 7 positions match TRBD1. V lost 5 bases and J lost 5; bases outside the gene matches: 2. The CDR3 spans 12 residues. Germline values: CDR1 SNHLY, CDR2 FYNNEI. CDR3 sequence: CASSSGGTEAFF. The DNA of the CDR3 is TGTGCCAGCAGTTCAGGGGGAACTGAAGCTTTCTTT.

The chain has TRBV9 and TRBJ2-3, with 7 bases aligning to TRBD2. The germline V gene has CDR1 SGDLS and CDR2 YYNGEE. The length of the CDR3 is 16 residues. V shed 3 bases and J 4 bases; nucleotides not matched to a gene: 11. The CDR3 bases are TGTGCCAGCAGCGCACAACCGAGCGGGGATTCAGATACGCAGTATTTT. This translates into CASSAQPSGDSDTQYF.

DNA of the CDR3: TGCGCCAGCAGTCGGACAGGGCCGGAAGCTTTCTTT. It yields the protein CASSRTGPEAFF. This chain uses TRBV5-1 with TRBJ1-1; 8 positions agree with TRBD1. CDR3 length equals 12 residues. Germline values: CDR1 SGHRS, CDR2 YFSETQ. The trim removed 5 bases at V and 8 bases at J, leaving 5 bases unmatched.

This clone showed up just once. CDR3 coding DNA: TGTGCCAGCAGTAATGAGGGGAACACTGAAGCTTTCTTT. Translated, it gives CASSNEGNTEAFF. The rearrangement uses TRBV6-4 and TRBJ1-1; D is ambiguous. Per the germline V gene, CDR1 is MRHNA and CDR2 is SNTAGT. V was pared by 5 bases and J by 1 base, with 8 bases between. The CDR3 loop spans 13 amino acids.

CDR3: CASSLGLAGNEQFF. CDR3 in DNA: TGCGCCAGCAGCCTGGGACTAGCGGGGAATGAGCAGTTCTTC. The rearrangement joins TRBV5-1 to TRBJ2-1; 13 positions match TRBD2. The CDR3 totals 14 residues. CDR1 is SGHRS and CDR2 is YFSETQ in the germline V gene. V shed 4 bases and J 7 bases; nucleotides not matched to a gene: 2.

The chain links TRBV2 to TRBJ1-5, with 7 bases fitting TRBD1. J gave up 5 bases and V 3 bases, and 7 bases lay outside the gene matches. This CDR3 region has 15 residues. Germline lookup yields CDR1 SNHLY and CDR2 FYNNEI. Here the CDR3 reads CASSEEQGNYQPQHF. In DNA form, the CDR3 reads TGTGCCAGCAGTGAGGAACAGGGGAACTATCAGCCCCAGCATTTT.

The chain is built from TRBV7-3 and TRBJ2-1, with TRBD2 matching over 10 bases. CDR3 size: 16 residues. From germline, CDR1 is SGHTA and CDR2 FQGTGA. J gave up 6 bases and V 6 bases, and 11 bases lay outside the gene matches. This CDR3 reads CASSIMASGGFNEQFF. The CDR3 DNA is TGTGCCAGCAGTATCATGGCTAGCGGGGGTTTCAATGAGCAGTTCTTC.

V gene TRBV7-2 combines with J gene TRBJ1-2; 8 bases match TRBD1. CDR3 size: 15 residues. Germline V gives CDR1 SGHTA, CDR2 FQGNSA. With V trimmed by 5 bases and J by 6 bases, 11 bases remained unmatched. CDR3 bases: TGTGCCAGCAGCGCGCCGGGACAGGCTTATAATGGCTACACCTTC. Protein: CASSAPGQAYNGYTF.

This chain uses TRBV11-2 with TRBJ1-5; 8 positions agree with TRBD1. Losses at the gene ends were 0 bases for V and 6 bases for J; bases not matched to a gene: 7. Germline values: CDR1 SGHAT, CDR2 FQNNGV. The CDR3 is 16 residues long. CDR3 protein: CASSLDSGGGGQPQHF. The CDR3 bases are TGTGCCAGCAGCTTAGATTCAGGGGGCGGAGGTCAGCCCCAGCATTTT.